The T cell receptor (beta chain) described here comes from a study of blood T cell repertoires in COVID-19. Generated by immunoSEQ multiplex PCR, the TCRdb table keeps only in-frame clones and is missing some. The repertoire has around 140,000 clones, roughly 80% of them found once; the top ten carry 3.5%. The sample was peripheral blood. The clonotype comes from a man between 65 and 80 years old who had recovered from COVID-19.

The chain's CDR3 is CASRKTVAEAFF. CDR3 bases: TGTGCCAGCAGAAAGACAGTGGCTGAAGCTTTCTTT. This sequence joins TRBV12-3 or TRBV12-4 and TRBJ1-1; D is possibly TRBD1 (5 bases). This CDR3 is built from 12 residues. With 6 bases removed from V and 6 bases from J, the gap between germline ends came to 11 bases.